The 31 T cell receptor beta chains given below trace back to one sample, sequenced in a study of shared clonotypes between healthy human individuals. Naive CD8 cells lacked CD45RO, underwent positive selection for CCR7 and left out terminally differentiated effector memory CD45RA+ cells. The data were produced by immunoSEQ multiplex PCR, yet TCRdb's version contains in-frame clones alone and is incomplete. The sample contains a few hundred thousand clones, nearly 97% of which appear only once. Sequences were obtained from naive CD8+ T cells sorted from blood. Receptor source: a woman in her thirties in good health.

This chain connects TRBV6-1 to TRBJ2-5; 7 bases align to TRBD2. The J call is in doubt because the DNA end fits TRBJ2-7 better. This CDR3 has 16 amino acids. In germline, CDR1 is MNHNS, CDR2 SASEGT. The CDR3 DNA reads TGTGCCAGCAGTGATATCTTAAGCGGGGCGACCTACGAGCAGTACTTC. This codes for CASSDILSGATYEQYF.

The V and J genes are TRBV27 and TRBJ1-4, with 7 bases aligning to TRBD1. V lost 1 base to trimming and J lost 8 bases; unmatched junction nucleotides: 4. Germline V CDR1 and CDR2: MNHEY, SMNVEV (reference sequence). The CDR3 length is 14 residues. CDR3 bases: TGTGCCAGCAGTTTATTCCAGGGGGAAGAAAAACTGTTTTTT. It specifies CASSLFQGEEKLFF. Filled out from reference TRBV27 and TRBJ1-4, the complete variable domain reads EAQVTQNPRYLITVTGKKLTVTCSQNMNHEYMSWYRQDPGLGLRQIYYSMNVEVTDKGDVPEGYKVSRKEKRNFPLILESPSPNQTSLYFCASSLFQGEEKLFFGSGTQLSVL.

The chain uses TRBV28 and TRBJ2-5; D unclear. V was clipped by 8 bases and J by 2 bases, with 18 bases between them. CDR3 length: 15 amino acids. CDR1 and CDR2 from the germline V gene are MDHEN and SYDVKM. The DNA of the CDR3 is TGTGCCAGCGGGCCCGGCGAATTAAGTCAAGAGACCCAGTACTTC. Protein product: CASGPGELSQETQYF.

V is TRBV2 and J is TRBJ2-1, with 10 bases identical to TRBD1. Unmatched junction bases numbered 9, after V lost 4 bases and J lost 0 bases. Germline V gene sequence: CDR1 SNHLY, CDR2 FYNNEI. The CDR3 consists of 18 residues. This CDR3 reads CASSVRTGGSSSYNEQFF. Here the CDR3 DNA reads TGTGCCAGCAGTGTAAGGACAGGGGGATCGAGCTCCTACAATGAGCAGTTCTTC.

This clone was detected only once. Other DNA sequences in the sample encode the same CDR3. V and J are TRBV4-1 and TRBJ2-7; no definite D call. Germline assignment: CDR1 MGHRA and CDR2 YSYEKL. This CDR3 has 13 amino acids. V lost 3 bases and J 2 bases, leaving 8 bases between the germline ends. CDR3 sequence reads: CASSQVRAYEQYF. The CDR3 DNA sequence: TGCGCCAGCAGCCAGGTCCGAGCCTACGAGCAGTACTTC.

The V gene is TRBV6-1, the J gene TRBJ2-5; the D gene could be TRBD1 or TRBD2 (6 bases each). The germline V gene has CDR1 MNHNS and CDR2 SASEGT. CDR3 size: 18 residues. V shed 2 bases and J shed 4 bases, with 23 bases lying between them. In DNA form, the CDR3 reads TGTGCCAGCAGTGAAAAGGGGGTGGGGCTAGCGATGATAGAGACCCAGTACTTC. Its protein is CASSEKGVGLAMIETQYF.

The chain has TRBV2 and TRBJ2-5, with 8 bases matching TRBD1. The J call may be mistaken, given a closer DNA end match to TRBJ2-7. CDR3 length equals 14 residues. Germline V gene data show CDR1 as SNHLY and CDR2 as FYNNEI. CDR3 loop: CASSQVDRDYEQYF. The CDR3 nucleotides are TGTGCCAGCAGCCAGGTGGACAGGGACTACGAGCAGTACTTC.

The chain recombines TRBV28 with TRBJ2-7; D is ambiguous. The CDR3 is 12 amino acids. Deletions cut 2 bases from V and 3 bases from J, with 5 bases between. Germline CDR1 is MDHEN and CDR2 is SYDVKM. The CDR3 nucleotides read TGTGCCAGCAGTTTAGAGAGCTACGAGCAGTACTTC. Translation: CASSLESYEQYF.

This clone came up once. V is TRBV7-8 and J is TRBJ2-1; D ambiguous. This CDR3 contains 13 residues. Germline V lookup: CDR1 SGHVS, CDR2 FQNEAQ. Trimming stripped 1 base from V and 5 bases from J, with 6 bases between. CDR3 sequence reads: CASSLGLDNEQFF. The DNA of the CDR3 is TGTGCCAGCAGCTTAGGACTGGACAATGAGCAGTTCTTC.

This chain connects TRBV5-6 to TRBJ2-1; a possible D gene is TRBD2 (5 bases). The CDR3 extends over 14 amino acids. V lost 0 bases and J 4 bases, leaving 8 bases between the germline ends. Germline CDR1 SGHDT, CDR2 YYEEEE. The CDR3 DNA reads TGTGCCAGCAGCTTGGCCGGGGATTACAATGAGCAGTTCTTC. Its translation is CASSLAGDYNEQFF. Looking up the rest from reference TRBV5-6 and TRBJ2-1 gives the full variable domain: DAGVTQSPTHLIKTRGQQVTLRCSPKSGHDTVSWYQQALGQGPQFIFQYYEEEERQRGNFPDRFSGHQFPNYSSELNVNALLLGDSALYLCASSLAGDYNEQFFGPGTRLTVL.

In the case of this clone: This could be a read error, since a much larger clone is one nucleotide away. The rearrangement uses TRBV11-2 and TRBJ2-7; D is undetermined. The V gene's germline CDR1 is SGHAT and CDR2 FQNNGV. Trimming removed 0 bases from V and 1 base from J, with 4 bases in between. This CDR3 comprises 13 residues. CDR3 region: CASSLDGSYEQYF. For the CDR3, the DNA is TGTGCCAGCAGCTTAGATGGGTCCTACGAGCAGTACTTC.

This chain connects TRBV28 to TRBJ2-7, with 7 bases fitting TRBD1. V was pared by 2 bases and J by 4 bases, with 11 bases of the junction left unmatched. The CDR3 extends over 16 amino acids. CDR1 and CDR2 from the germline V gene are MDHEN and SYDVKM. This CDR3 is CASSLVIPTGDYEQYF. CDR3 DNA sequence: TGTGCCAGCAGTTTAGTTATTCCAACAGGGGATTACGAGCAGTACTTC. The whole variable domain, filled in from reference TRBV28 and TRBJ2-7, reads DVKVTQSSRYLVKRTGEKVFLECVQDMDHENMFWYRQDPGLGLRLIYFSYDVKMKEKGDIPEGYSVSREKKERFSLILESASTNQTSMYLCASSLVIPTGDYEQYFGPGTRLTVT.

On this clone: The junction differs from germline at one of its ends, possibly a read error. The gene calls are TRBV25-1 and TRBJ2-1; 7 bases are shared with TRBD1. CDR1 is MGHDK and CDR2 is SYGVNS in the germline V gene. The CDR3 length is 16 residues. The CDR3 DNA is TGTGTCAGCAGACCCTCGGGGATAGGACAGGAAAATGAGCAGTTCTTC. Translating it yields CVSRPSGIGQENEQFF.

The chain links TRBV9 to TRBJ2-3, with D uncertain. The CDR3 extends over 19 amino acids. Trimming cost V 4 bases and J 0 bases, with 24 bases left between them. Germline values: CDR1 SGDLS, CDR2 YYNGEE. The CDR3 protein is CASSRVVSISSTSTDTQYF. CDR3 coding DNA: TGTGCCAGCAGCCGGGTGGTATCAATTAGCAGTACTAGCACAGATACGCAGTATTTT.

The chain is built from TRBV4-2 and TRBJ2-7, with D possibly matching TRBD1 (5 bases). The V end was cut by 4 bases, the J end by 4 bases, with 8 bases between. This CDR3 has 12 amino acids. Looked up from germline, CDR1 is LGHNA and CDR2 is YNFKEQ. The DNA of the CDR3 is TGTGCCAGCAGCCCTCAGGGTTACGAGCAGTACTTC. This encodes CASSPQGYEQYF.

The chain uses TRBV11-1 and TRBJ2-1; the match to TRBD2 covers 7 bases. Germline V gene sequence: CDR1 SGHAT, CDR2 FQDESV (reference sequence). The length of the CDR3 is 12 residues. With V trimmed by 5 bases and J by 8 bases, 3 bases remained unmatched. CDR3 region: CASSGRVDEQFF. DNA of the CDR3: TGTGCCAGCAGCGGGAGGGTCGATGAGCAGTTCTTC.

The chain combines TRBV4-1 with TRBJ2-5, with 9 bases that match TRBD2. The CDR3 length is 15 residues. V shed 5 bases and J 5 bases; nucleotides not matched to a gene: 9. Germline V gene data show CDR1 as MGHRA and CDR2 as YSYEKL. Here the CDR3 DNA reads TGCGCCAGCAGCGGACGAGCGGGAGGCGGGGAGACCCAGTACTTC. Protein sequence: CASSGRAGGGETQYF.

This sequence joins TRBV19 and TRBJ1-2; 7 bases align to TRBD1. The V gene's germline CDR1 is LNHDA and CDR2 SQIVND (reference sequence). The trim removed 3 bases at V and 3 bases at J, leaving 10 bases unmatched. This CDR3 region has 16 residues. CDR3 amino acids: CASSMATGAWDYGYTF. The CDR3 DNA reads TGTGCCAGTAGTATGGCAACAGGGGCCTGGGACTATGGCTACACCTTC. Variable domain in full (rest from reference TRBV19 and TRBJ1-2): DGGITQSPKYLFRKEGQNVTLSCEQNLNHDAMYWYRQDPGQGLRLIYYSQIVNDFQKGDIAEGYSVSREKKESFPLTVTSAQKNPTAFYLCASSMATGAWDYGYTFGSGTRLTVV.

The chain has TRBV5-4 and TRBJ2-2; the D gene could be TRBD1 or TRBD2 (5 bases each). The CDR3 sequence is 15 residues long. Germline V lookup: CDR1 SGHNT, CDR2 YYREEE (reference sequence). Trimming removed 3 bases at V and 1 base at J, with 10 bases between. The CDR3 sequence: CASSSQGRNTGELFF. The CDR3 DNA follows: TGTGCCAGCAGCTCTCAGGGACGGAACACCGGGGAGCTGTTTTTT.

The V call is TRBV27, the J call TRBJ2-1; 10 bases align to TRBD2. Trimming at V came to 2 bases and at J to 14 bases, leaving 9 bases not matched to a gene. CDR3 length: 14 residues. Germline CDR1 and CDR2: MNHEY and SMNVEV (reference sequence). CDR3: CASSLGLAGVHEFF. CDR3 sequence (DNA): TGTGCCAGCAGTTTAGGGCTAGCGGGAGTCCATGAGTTCTTC.

V is TRBV14 and J is TRBJ2-7, with D possibly being TRBD1 or TRBD2 (5 bases each). Germline CDR1 reads SGHDN; CDR2 reads FVKESK. The CDR3 length is 14 residues. V gave up 4 bases and J gave up 2 bases, with 12 bases separating them. The CDR3 sequence: CASSPAEGPYEQYF. The CDR3 DNA follows: TGTGCCAGCAGCCCAGCTGAGGGACCCTACGAGCAGTACTTC.

The J gene is TRBJ2-1, the V gene TRBV27; a weak D match, TRBD2 (5 bases). The CDR3 is 12 amino acids. V was clipped by 2 bases and J by 8 bases, with 7 bases between them. Looked up from germline, CDR1 is MNHEY and CDR2 is SMNVEV (reference sequence). CDR3 DNA: TGTGCCAGCAGTTTACCCGGGGATGAGCAGTTCTTC. Its protein product is CASSLPGDEQFF.

The CDR3 DNA reads as TGCGCCAGCAGCCAAGTTCAGGACCGCACAGATACGCAGTATTTT. This sequence encodes CASSQVQDRTDTQYF. V and J are TRBV4-1 and TRBJ2-3, with D unresolved. The CDR3 extends over 15 amino acids. Trimming removed 1 base from V and 1 base from J, with 9 bases in between. CDR1 MGHRA and CDR2 YSYEKL come from the germline V gene.

The chain is built from TRBV5-1 and TRBJ2-3; 9 bases match TRBD2. Germline lookup yields CDR1 SGHRS and CDR2 YFSETQ. J was trimmed by 0 bases and V by 4 bases; bases with no gene match: 3. The CDR3 covers 15 residues. The CDR3, as DNA: TGCGCCAGCAGCGGACTAGCGATTAGCACAGATACGCAGTATTTT. Translation: CASSGLAISTDTQYF.

The chain recombines TRBV27 with TRBJ2-1; D not certain. The CDR3 sequence is 12 residues long. Germline V CDR1 and CDR2: MNHEY, SMNVEV (reference sequence). Trimming left V 5 bases short and J 9 bases short, with 11 bases between. The CDR3: CASSLVSGEQFF. The CDR3 region has the DNA TGTGCCAGCAGTCTAGTATCGGGTGAGCAGTTCTTC.

This chain uses TRBV7-9 with TRBJ2-7; tentatively, D is TRBD1 or TRBD2 (5 bases each). Germline assignment: CDR1 SEHNR and CDR2 FQNEAQ (reference sequence). The CDR3 contains 15 residues. Trimming removed 6 bases from V and 2 bases from J, with 17 bases in between. The CDR3 DNA is TGTGCCAGCAGTCACCCGGGACGCGGCGCCTACGAGCAGTACTTC. Protein: CASSHPGRGAYEQYF. Based on the CDR3 plus reference TRBV7-9 and TRBJ2-7, the full variable domain is DTGVSQNPRHKITKRGQNVTFRCDPISEHNRLYWYRQTLGQGPEFLTYFQNEAQLEKSRLLSDRFSAERPKGSFSTLEIQRTEQGDSAMYLCASSHPGRGAYEQYFGPGTRLTVT.

The chain couples TRBV29-1 to TRBJ1-3; possible D gene TRBD1, 6 bases. V lost 7 bases and J 4 bases, leaving 17 bases between the germline ends. The length of the CDR3 is 14 residues. Germline values: CDR1 SQVTM, CDR2 ANQGSEA. CDR3 sequence reads: CSALGAGQGNTIYF. DNA for the CDR3: TGCAGCGCGTTGGGGGCAGGCCAAGGAAACACCATATATTTT.

CDR3 coding DNA: TGTGCCAGCAGCTTGGTTCTAGCCTACGAGCAGTACTTC. This encodes CASSLVLAYEQYF. This sequence joins TRBV5-6 and TRBJ2-7; D gene unclear. Trimming stripped 0 bases from V and 2 bases from J, with 6 bases between. From germline, CDR1 is SGHDT and CDR2 YYEEEE. The CDR3 has 13 amino acids.

V and J are TRBV7-9 and TRBJ2-7, with TRBD2 matching over 9 bases. In germline, CDR1 is SEHNR, CDR2 FQNEAQ (reference sequence). The CDR3 totals 15 residues. V lost 1 base to trimming and J lost 7 bases; unmatched junction nucleotides: 8. This CDR3 is CASSLVLAGRGEQYF. CDR3 sequence (DNA): TGTGCCAGCAGCTTAGTACTAGCGGGCAGGGGGGAGCAGTACTTC.

The rearrangement joins TRBV6-5 to TRBJ2-6; D may be TRBD1 (5 bases). The CDR3 sequence is 15 residues long. With 6 bases removed from V and 2 bases from J, the gap between germline ends came to 11 bases. Per the germline V gene, CDR1 is MNHEY and CDR2 is SVGAGI. CDR3 DNA: TGTGCCAGCAGCCCGGACATTGCTGGGGCCAACGTCCTGACTTTC. Translated: CASSPDIAGANVLTF.

The rearrangement joins TRBV7-9 to TRBJ2-3; D unclear. Germline V CDR1 and CDR2: SEHNR, FQNEAQ (reference sequence). This CDR3 is 17 amino acids long. V was pared by 5 bases and J by 8 bases, with 26 bases between. The chain's CDR3 is CASSRPSPPKGGPTQYF. The CDR3 nucleotides read TGTGCCAGCAGCCGTCCGTCACCCCCCAAAGGCGGTCCTACGCAGTATTTT. The full variable domain, in which reference TRBV7-9 and TRBJ2-3 provide the parts outside the CDR3, is DTGVSQNPRHKITKRGQNVTFRCDPISEHNRLYWYRQTLGQGPEFLTYFQNEAQLEKSRLLSDRFSAERPKGSFSTLEIQRTEQGDSAMYLCASSRPSPPKGGPTQYFGPGTRLTVL.